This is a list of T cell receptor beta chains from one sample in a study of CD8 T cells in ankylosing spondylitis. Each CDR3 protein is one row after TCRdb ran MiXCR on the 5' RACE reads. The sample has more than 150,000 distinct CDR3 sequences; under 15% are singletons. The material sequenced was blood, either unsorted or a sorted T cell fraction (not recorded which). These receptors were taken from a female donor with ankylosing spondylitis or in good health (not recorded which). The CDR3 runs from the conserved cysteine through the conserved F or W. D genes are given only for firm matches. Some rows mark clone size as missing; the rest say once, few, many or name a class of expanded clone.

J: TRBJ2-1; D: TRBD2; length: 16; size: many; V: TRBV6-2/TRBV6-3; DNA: TGTGCCAGCAGTAACAAACTAGCGGGAGGGCTCAGTGAGCAGTTCTTC; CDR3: CASSNKLAGGLSEQFF
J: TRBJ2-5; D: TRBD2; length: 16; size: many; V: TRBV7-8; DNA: TGTGCCAGCAGCTTAGCGCCTAGCGGAGGTCAAGAGACCCAGTACTTC; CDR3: CASSLAPSGGQETQYF
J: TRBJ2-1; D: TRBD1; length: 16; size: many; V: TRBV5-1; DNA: TGCGCCAGCAGCTTGGATACGTCAGGGGGCTCCGGTGAGCAGTTCTTC; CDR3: CASSLDTSGGSGEQFF
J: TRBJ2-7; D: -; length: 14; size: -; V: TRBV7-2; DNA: TGTGCCAGCACCCCTAGGGGCAGCTCCTACGAGCAGTACTTC; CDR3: CASTPRGSSYEQYF
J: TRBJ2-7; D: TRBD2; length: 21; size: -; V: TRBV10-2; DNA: TGCGCCAGCAGTGAGCTACCACCGATAGGGACTAGCGGGCCCTCCTCCTACGAGCAGTACTTC; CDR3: CASSELPPIGTSGPSSYEQYF
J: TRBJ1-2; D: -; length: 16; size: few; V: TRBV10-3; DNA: TGTGCCATCCAAGGGAGCGAAAGGGGAGGAGACTATGGCTACACCTTC; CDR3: CAIQGSERGGDYGYTF
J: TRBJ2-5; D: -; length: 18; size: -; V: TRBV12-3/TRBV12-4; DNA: TGTGCCAGCAGTTTAAGGCGTCTGGCGGGATTGTACCAAGAGACCCAGTACTTC; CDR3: CASSLRRLAGLYQETQYF
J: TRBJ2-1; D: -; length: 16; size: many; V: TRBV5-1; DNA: TGCGCCAGCAGCCTTCTTGGTGGGACACCTTACAATGAGCAGTTCTTC; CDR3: CASSLLGGTPYNEQFF
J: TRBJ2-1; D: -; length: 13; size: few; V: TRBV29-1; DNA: TGCAGCGTTGGAGTAGGATGGGGCAATGAGCAGTTCTTC; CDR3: CSVGVGWGNEQFF
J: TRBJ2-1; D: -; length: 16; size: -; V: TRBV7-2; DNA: TGTGCCAGCAGAAGGCTAGCGACGGGCACCTACAATGAGCAGTTCTTC; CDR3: CASRRLATGTYNEQFF
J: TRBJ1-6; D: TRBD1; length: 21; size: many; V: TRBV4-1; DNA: TGCGCCAGCAGCCAGTCCCACTCCAGGGGGCTCTTCCAAACCTATAATTCACCCCTCCACTTT; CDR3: CASSQSHSRGLFQTYNSPLHF
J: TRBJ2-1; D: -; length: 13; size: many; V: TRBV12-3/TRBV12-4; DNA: TGTGCCAGCAGAAAAAGACCTAACAATGAGCAGTTCTTC; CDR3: CASRKRPNNEQFF
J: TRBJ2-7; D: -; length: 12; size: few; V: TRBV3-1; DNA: TGTGCCAGCAGCCCGGGCGAAAGGGAGCTGTACTTC; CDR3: CASSPGERELYF
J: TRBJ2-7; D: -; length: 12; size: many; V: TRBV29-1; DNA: TGCAGCGGGGGCTTCCCACCCTACGAGCAGTACTTC; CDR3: CSGGFPPYEQYF
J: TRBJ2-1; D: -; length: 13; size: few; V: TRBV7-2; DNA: TGTGCCAGCAGCTTACCGGTGGTGACAGAGCAGTTCTTC; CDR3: CASSLPVVTEQFF
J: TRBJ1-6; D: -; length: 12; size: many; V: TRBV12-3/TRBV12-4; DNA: TGTGCCAGCAGTTTGTGGGGCTCACCCCTCCACTTT; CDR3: CASSLWGSPLHF
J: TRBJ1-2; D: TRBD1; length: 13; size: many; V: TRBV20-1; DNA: TGCAGTGCTAGAGCGGTTACGGACAGGGGCTACACCTTC; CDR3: CSARAVTDRGYTF
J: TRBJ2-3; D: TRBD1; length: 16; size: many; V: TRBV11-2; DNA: TGTGCCAGCAGCTTGCCCCTCGGACAGGGCACAGATACGCAGTATTTT; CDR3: CASSLPLGQGTDTQYF
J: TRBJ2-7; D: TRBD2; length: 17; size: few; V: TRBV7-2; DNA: TGTGCCAGCAGCTCGGGGGGAAGAATACTAAAATCCTACGAGCAGTACTTC; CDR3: CASSSGGRILKSYEQYF
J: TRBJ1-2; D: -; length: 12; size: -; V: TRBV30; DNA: TGTGCCTGGACGGCCAGTAACTATGGCTACACCTTC; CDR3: CAWTASNYGYTF
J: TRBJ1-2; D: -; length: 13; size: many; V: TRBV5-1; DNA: TGCGCCAGCAGCTTGGACGGGGCCTATGGCTACACCTTC; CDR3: CASSLDGAYGYTF
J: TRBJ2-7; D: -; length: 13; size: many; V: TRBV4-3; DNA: TGCGCCAGCAGCCAATTACGAGGGTACGAGCAGTACTTC; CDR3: CASSQLRGYEQYF
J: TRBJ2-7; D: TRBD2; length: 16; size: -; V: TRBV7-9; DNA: TGTGCCAGCAGCCCCATCGGGACTAGCGGGAGCTACGAGCAGTACTTC; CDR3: CASSPIGTSGSYEQYF
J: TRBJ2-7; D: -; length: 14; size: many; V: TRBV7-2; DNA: TGTGCCAGCAGCCCCTTCCATAGTAAAGACGAGCAGTACTTC; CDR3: CASSPFHSKDEQYF
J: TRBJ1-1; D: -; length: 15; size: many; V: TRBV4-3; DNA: TGCGCCAGCAGCCAAGATGCGGGGATGAACACTGAAGCTTTCTTT; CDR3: CASSQDAGMNTEAFF
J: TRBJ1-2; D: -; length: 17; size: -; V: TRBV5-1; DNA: TGCGCCAGCAGCTTCCAGCCCGTGTTAACCCCCAACTATGGCTACACCTTC; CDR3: CASSFQPVLTPNYGYTF
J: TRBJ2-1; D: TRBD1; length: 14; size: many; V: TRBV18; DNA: TGTGCCAGCTCATGGGACAGGGTAATCAATGAGCAGTTCTTC; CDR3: CASSWDRVINEQFF
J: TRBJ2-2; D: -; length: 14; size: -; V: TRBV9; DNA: TGTGCCAGCAGCGTAGGTCTGGGCACCGGGGAGCTGTTTTTT; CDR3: CASSVGLGTGELFF
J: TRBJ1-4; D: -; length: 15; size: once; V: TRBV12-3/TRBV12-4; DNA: TGTGCCAGCAGAGCGGAACAGGGAAAAATTGAAAAACTGTTTTTT; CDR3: CASRAEQGKIEKLFF
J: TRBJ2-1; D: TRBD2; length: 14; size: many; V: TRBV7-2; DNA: TGTGCCAGCAGCTTAGGGGGACTAGTCCATGAGCAGTTCTTC; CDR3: CASSLGGLVHEQFF
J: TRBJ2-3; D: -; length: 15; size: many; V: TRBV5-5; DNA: TGTGCCAGCAGCAGACAGGAGTCTAGCACAGATACGCAGTATTTT; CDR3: CASSRQESSTDTQYF
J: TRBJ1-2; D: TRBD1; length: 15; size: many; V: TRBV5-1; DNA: TGCGCCAGCAGCTTGGGGCCTGACAGGGGCGAAGGCTACACCTTC; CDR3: CASSLGPDRGEGYTF
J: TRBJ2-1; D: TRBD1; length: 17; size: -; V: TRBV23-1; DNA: TGCGCCAGCAGTCATTATCCCACCGGGACAGGGAGTATAGAGGAGTTCTTC; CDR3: CASSHYPTGTGSIEEFF
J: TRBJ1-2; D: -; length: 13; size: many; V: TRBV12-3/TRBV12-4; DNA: TGTGCCAGCGGGTTACCCACAGGGTATGGCTACACCTTC; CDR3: CASGLPTGYGYTF
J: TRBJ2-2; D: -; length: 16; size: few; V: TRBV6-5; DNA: TGTGCCAGCAGTTACTCGCCAGGGCCGAGCACCGGGGAGCTGTTTTTT; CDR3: CASSYSPGPSTGELFF
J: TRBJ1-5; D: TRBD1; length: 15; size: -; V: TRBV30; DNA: TGTGCCTGGAGCCGACAGGGGCTGGGGGATCAGCCCCAGCATTTT; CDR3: CAWSRQGLGDQPQHF
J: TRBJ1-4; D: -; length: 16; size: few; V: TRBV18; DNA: TGTGCCAGCTCCTCTAAACGGACATCAACTAATGAAAAACTGTTTTTT; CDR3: CASSSKRTSTNEKLFF
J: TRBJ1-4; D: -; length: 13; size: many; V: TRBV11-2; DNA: TGTGCCAGCAGCTTAATCTCTGGGGAAAAACTGTTTTTT; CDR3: CASSLISGEKLFF
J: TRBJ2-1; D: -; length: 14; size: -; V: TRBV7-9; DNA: TGTGCCAGCAGCTTCTGGCGAACGGCCAATGAGCAGTTCTTC; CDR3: CASSFWRTANEQFF
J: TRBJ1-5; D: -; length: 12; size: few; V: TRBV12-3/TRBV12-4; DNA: TGTGCCAGCAGCATCGGTCCCCAGCCCCAGCATTTT; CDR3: CASSIGPQPQHF
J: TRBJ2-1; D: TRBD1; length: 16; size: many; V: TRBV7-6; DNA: TGTGCCAGCAGCCAAGCCGGGACAGGGGGGAGGAATGAGCAGTTCTTC; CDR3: CASSQAGTGGRNEQFF
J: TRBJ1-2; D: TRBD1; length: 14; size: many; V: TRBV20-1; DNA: TGCAGTGCTAGCGGGACAGTAAATGGAGATGGCTACACCTTC; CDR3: CSASGTVNGDGYTF
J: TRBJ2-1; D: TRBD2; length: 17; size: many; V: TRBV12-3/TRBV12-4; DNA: TGTGCCAGCAGTTTAGGCACGGCTGCGGGAGTCATGGATGAGCAGTTCTTC; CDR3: CASSLGTAAGVMDEQFF
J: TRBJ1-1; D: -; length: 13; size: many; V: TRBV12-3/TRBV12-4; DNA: TGTGCCAGCAGTGGGCTCCAGACATTTGAAGCTTTCTTT; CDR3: CASSGLQTFEAFF
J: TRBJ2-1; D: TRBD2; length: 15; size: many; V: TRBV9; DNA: TGTGCCAGCAGCGCCCGGGGGGGTCCCTACAATGAGCAGTTCTTC; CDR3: CASSARGGPYNEQFF
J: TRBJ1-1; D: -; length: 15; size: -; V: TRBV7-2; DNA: TGTGCCAGCAGCTTAGGGGGACGGAGGAACACTGAAGCTTTCTTT; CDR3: CASSLGGRRNTEAFF
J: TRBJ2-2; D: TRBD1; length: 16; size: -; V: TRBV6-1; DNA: TGTGCCAGCCGTCCTGGGGGCAGGGGGCGGACCGGGGAGCTGTTTTTT; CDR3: CASRPGGRGRTGELFF
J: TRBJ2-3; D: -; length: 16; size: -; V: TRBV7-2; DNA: TGTGCCAGCAGCTTAGCAGGGCAGTCTAGCACAGATACGCAGTATTTT; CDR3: CASSLAGQSSTDTQYF
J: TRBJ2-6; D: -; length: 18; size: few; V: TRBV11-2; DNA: TGTGCCAGCAGCTTACGGCCGCAGGGGAGCACTGGGGCCAACGTCCTGACTTTC; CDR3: CASSLRPQGSTGANVLTF
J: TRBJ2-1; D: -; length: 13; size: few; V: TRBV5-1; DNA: TGCGCCAGCAGGAGATCCGGATCTAGTGAGCAGTTCTTC; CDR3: CASRRSGSSEQFF
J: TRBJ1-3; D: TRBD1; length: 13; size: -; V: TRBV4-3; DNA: TGCGCCAGCAGCCCCAGGGGGGGGAACACCATATATTTT; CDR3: CASSPRGGNTIYF
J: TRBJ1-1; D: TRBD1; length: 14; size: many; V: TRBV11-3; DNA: TGTGCCAGCAGCTTCGGACAGGTGAACACTGAAGCTTTCTTT; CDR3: CASSFGQVNTEAFF
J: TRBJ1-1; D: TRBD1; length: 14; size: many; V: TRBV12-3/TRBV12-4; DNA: TGTGCCAGCAGTGACAGGGCCCGTCGGACTGAAGCTTTCTTT; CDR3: CASSDRARRTEAFF
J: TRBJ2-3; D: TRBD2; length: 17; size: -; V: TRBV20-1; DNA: TGCAGTGCTAGGGCTGTGCGGGAGGGCCGGTGGACAGATACGCAGTATTTT; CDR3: CSARAVREGRWTDTQYF
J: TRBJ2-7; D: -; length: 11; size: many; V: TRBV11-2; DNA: TGTGCCAGCAGCATTGGGGGCGAGCAGTACTTC; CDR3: CASSIGGEQYF
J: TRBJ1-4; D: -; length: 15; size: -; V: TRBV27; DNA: TGTGCCAGCAGTTTAAGGGCAGGGAGAGATGAAAAACTGTTTTTT; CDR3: CASSLRAGRDEKLFF
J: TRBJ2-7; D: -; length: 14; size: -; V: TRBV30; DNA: TGTGCCTGGAGTACGACAGGTTACCCCTACGAGCAGTACTTC; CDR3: CAWSTTGYPYEQYF